This TCR beta chain was documented in a study of breast tumors, draining lymph nodes, adjacent tissues. Findings of the study overall: Tumor and nontumor repertoires were significantly more similar in luminal-like than in basal-like breast cancer. Tumors had less TCR diversity than lymph nodes, more than nontumor tissue.

Samples came from axillary lymph nodes draining the breast cancer. This clonotype was counted at least ten times. Its antigen is not known. The CDR3 loop spans 11 amino acids. V was pared by 5 bases and J by 4 bases, with 9 bases between. Germline CDR1 is GTSNPN and CDR2 is SVGIG (reference sequence). One entry per CDR3 protein, called by TCRdb with MiXCR from the multiplex PCR reads. The repertoire holds under 150,000 distinct CDR3 sequences, with around 24% as singletons. The sequence was obtained from a female donor with breast cancer. Some clones in this sample may be carry-over from other donors' samples. V and J are TRBV30 and TRBJ2-7, with D tentatively TRBD1 (6 bases). Sequenced input: axillary lymph node tissue. CDR3 loop: CAWEDSYEQYF. The CDR3 nucleotides read TGTGCCTGGGAGGACAGTTACGAGCAGTACTTC.